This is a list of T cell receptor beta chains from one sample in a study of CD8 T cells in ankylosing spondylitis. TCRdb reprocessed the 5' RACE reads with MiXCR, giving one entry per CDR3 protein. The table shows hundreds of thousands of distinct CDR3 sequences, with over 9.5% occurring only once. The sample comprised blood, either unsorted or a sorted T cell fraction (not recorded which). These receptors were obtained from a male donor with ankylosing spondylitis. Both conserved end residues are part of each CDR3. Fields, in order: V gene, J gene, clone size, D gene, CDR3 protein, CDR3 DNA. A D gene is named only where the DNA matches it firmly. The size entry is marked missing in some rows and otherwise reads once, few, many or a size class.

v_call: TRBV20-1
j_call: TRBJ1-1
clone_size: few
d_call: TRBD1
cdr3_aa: CSAPRQGIHTEAFF
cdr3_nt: TGCAGTGCCCCTAGACAGGGGATCCACACTGAAGCTTTCTTT

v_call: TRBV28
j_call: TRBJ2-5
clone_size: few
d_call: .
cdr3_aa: CASSKVQETQYF
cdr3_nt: TGTGCCAGCTCCAAAGTTCAAGAGACCCAGTACTTC

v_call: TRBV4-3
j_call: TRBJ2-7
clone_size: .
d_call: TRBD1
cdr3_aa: CASSRGGGRTGTYEQYF
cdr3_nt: TGCGCCAGCAGCCGAGGGGGTGGGAGGACAGGGACCTACGAGCAGTACTTC

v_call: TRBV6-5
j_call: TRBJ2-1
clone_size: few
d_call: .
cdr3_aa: CASRHGRPEIWDEQFF
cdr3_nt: TGTGCCAGCCGTCACGGCAGACCCGAAATATGGGATGAGCAGTTCTTC

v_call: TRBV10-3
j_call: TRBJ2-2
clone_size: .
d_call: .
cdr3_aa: CAISVGGFTGELFF
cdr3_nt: TGTGCCATCAGTGTTGGGGGGTTCACCGGGGAGCTGTTTTTT

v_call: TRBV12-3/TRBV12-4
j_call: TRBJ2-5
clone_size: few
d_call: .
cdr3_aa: CASSFGRASGTQYF
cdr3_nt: TGTGCCAGCAGTTTCGGACGGGCCTCGGGGACCCAGTACTTC

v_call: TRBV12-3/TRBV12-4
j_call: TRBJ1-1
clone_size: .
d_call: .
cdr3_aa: CASSFRYAEAFF
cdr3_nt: TGTGCCAGCAGTTTCCGATACGCTGAAGCTTTCTTT

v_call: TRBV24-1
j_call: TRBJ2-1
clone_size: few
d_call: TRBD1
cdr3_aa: CATGDRAHNEQFF
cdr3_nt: TGTGCCACCGGGGACAGGGCCCACAATGAGCAGTTCTTC

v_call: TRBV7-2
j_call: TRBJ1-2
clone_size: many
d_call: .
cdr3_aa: CASSLGAGDGYTF
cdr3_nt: TGTGCCAGCAGCTTAGGGGCAGGGGACGGCTACACCTTC

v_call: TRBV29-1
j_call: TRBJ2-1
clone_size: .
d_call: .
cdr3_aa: CSGSSPADFTYNEQFF
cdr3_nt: TGCAGCGGCTCCTCCCCTGCAGACTTTACCTACAATGAGCAGTTCTTC

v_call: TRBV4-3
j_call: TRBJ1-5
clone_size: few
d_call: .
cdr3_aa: CASSQEFGSNQPQHF
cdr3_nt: TGCGCCAGCAGCCAAGAATTTGGGAGCAATCAGCCCCAGCATTTT

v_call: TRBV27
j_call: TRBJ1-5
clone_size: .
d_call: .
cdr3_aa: CASSFNRYQPQHF
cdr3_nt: TGTGCCAGCAGTTTTAACAGGTATCAGCCCCAGCATTTT

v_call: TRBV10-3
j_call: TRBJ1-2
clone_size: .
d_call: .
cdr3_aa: CAISDRDVANYGYTF
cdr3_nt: TGTGCCATCAGCGATCGGGACGTAGCTAACTATGGCTACACCTTC

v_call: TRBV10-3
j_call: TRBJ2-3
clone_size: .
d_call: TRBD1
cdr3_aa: CAIKGQGGTDTQYF
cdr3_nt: TGTGCCATCAAGGGACAGGGAGGCACAGATACGCAGTATTTT

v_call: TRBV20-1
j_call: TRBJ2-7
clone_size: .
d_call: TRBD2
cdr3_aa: CSARDVGGSKAYEQYF
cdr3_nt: TGCAGTGCTAGAGATGTGGGCGGGAGTAAGGCCTACGAGCAGTACTTC

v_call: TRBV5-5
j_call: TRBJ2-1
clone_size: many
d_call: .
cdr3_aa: CASSFGSALYNEQFF
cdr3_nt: TGTGCCAGCAGCTTCGGGTCTGCCCTCTACAATGAGCAGTTCTTC

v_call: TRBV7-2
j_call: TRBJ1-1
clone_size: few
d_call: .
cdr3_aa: CASSSTFVGLATEAFF
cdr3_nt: TGTGCCAGCAGCTCCACTTTCGTTGGGTTGGCAACTGAAGCTTTCTTT

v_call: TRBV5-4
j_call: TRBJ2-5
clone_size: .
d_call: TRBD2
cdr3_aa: CASSLTSGPQETQYF
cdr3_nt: TGTGCCAGCAGCTTGACTAGCGGGCCGCAAGAGACCCAGTACTTC

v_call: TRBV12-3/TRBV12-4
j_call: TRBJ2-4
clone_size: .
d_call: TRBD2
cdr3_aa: CASSRTSGTKNIQYF
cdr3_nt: TGTGCCAGCAGTCGGACTAGCGGGACCAAAAACATTCAGTACTTC

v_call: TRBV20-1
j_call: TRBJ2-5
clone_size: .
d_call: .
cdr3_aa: CSPQESGTETQYF
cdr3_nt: TGCAGTCCTCAGGAGTCGGGGACAGAGACCCAGTACTTC

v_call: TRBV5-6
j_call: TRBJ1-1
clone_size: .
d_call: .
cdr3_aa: CASSLFARRTEAFF
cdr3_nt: TGTGCCAGCAGCTTGTTCGCCAGGAGGACTGAAGCTTTCTTT

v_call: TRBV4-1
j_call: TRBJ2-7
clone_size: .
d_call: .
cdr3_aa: CASSRTQVSYEQYF
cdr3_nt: TGCGCCAGCAGCCGAACACAGGTCTCCTACGAGCAGTACTTC

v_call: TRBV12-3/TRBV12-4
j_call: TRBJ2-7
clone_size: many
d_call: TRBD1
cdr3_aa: CASSLTRTGGYEQYF
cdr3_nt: TGTGCCAGCAGTCTGACCAGGACAGGGGGGTACGAGCAGTACTTC

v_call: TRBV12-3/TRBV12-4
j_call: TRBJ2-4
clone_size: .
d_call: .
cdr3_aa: CASTRDGDHSIAKNIQYF
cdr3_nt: TGTGCCAGCACCCGGGACGGAGACCACTCTATAGCCAAAAACATTCAGTACTTC

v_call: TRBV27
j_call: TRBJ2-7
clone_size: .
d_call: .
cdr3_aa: CASSLSQPRRTVEQYF
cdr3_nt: TGTGCCAGCAGTTTATCACAGCCGAGACGGACTGTTGAGCAGTACTTC

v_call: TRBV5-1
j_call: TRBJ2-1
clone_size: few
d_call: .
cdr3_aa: CASSLAINNEQFF
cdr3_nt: TGCGCCAGCAGCTTGGCCATTAACAATGAGCAGTTCTTC

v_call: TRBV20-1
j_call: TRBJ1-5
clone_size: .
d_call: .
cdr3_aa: CSARVQGVSQHF
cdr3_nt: TGCAGTGCTAGAGTCCAGGGAGTGTCCCAGCATTTT

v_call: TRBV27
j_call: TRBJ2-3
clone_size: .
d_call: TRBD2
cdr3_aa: CASKDRTSGKPDTQYF
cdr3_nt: TGTGCCAGCAAAGACCGGACTAGCGGGAAGCCAGATACGCAGTATTTT

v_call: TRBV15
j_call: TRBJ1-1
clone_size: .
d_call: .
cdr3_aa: CATSRALDTEAFF
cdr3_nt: TGTGCCACCAGCAGAGCCTTGGACACTGAAGCTTTCTTT

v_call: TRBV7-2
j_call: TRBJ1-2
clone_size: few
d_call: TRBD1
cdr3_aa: CASSSTGQNYGYTF
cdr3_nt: TGTGCCAGCAGCTCTACGGGACAGAACTATGGCTACACCTTC

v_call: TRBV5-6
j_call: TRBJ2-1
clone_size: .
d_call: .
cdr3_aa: CASSTKGAYNEQFF
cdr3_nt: TGTGCCAGCAGCACCAAGGGGGCCTACAATGAGCAGTTCTTC

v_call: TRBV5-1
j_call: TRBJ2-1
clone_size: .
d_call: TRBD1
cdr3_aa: CASSSAQGAHGDEQFF
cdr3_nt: TGCGCCAGCAGCTCCGCTCAGGGGGCGCACGGGGATGAGCAGTTCTTC

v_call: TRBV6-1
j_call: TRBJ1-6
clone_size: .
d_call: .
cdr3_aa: CASSGYATASLPLHF
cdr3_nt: TGTGCCAGCAGTGGATACGCTACAGCATCACTACCCCTCCACTTT

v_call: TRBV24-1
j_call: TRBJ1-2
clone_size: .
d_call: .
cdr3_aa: CATSDPTLGGRNYGYTF
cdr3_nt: TGTGCCACCAGTGACCCAACCCTGGGGGGAAGGAACTATGGCTACACCTTC

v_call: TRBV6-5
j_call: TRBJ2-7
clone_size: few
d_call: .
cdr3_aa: CASSYSRGLGEQYF
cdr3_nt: TGTGCCAGCAGTTATAGCAGGGGATTAGGGGAGCAGTACTTC

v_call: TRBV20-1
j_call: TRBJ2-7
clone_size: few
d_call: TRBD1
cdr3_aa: CSATDRVNEQYF
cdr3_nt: TGCAGTGCAACAGACAGGGTCAACGAGCAGTACTTC

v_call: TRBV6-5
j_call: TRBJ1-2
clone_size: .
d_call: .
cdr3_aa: CASSYSVGRYYGYTF
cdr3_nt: TGTGCCAGCAGTTACTCAGTAGGCAGATACTATGGCTACACCTTC

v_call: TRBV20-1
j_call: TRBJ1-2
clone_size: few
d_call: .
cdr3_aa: CSASQGNNYGYTF
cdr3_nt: TGCAGTGCTAGCCAGGGCAACAACTATGGCTACACCTTC

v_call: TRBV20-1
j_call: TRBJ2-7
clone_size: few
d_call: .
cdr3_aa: CSASGPGSYEQYF
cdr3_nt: TGCAGTGCCAGCGGACCTGGGTCCTACGAGCAGTACTTC

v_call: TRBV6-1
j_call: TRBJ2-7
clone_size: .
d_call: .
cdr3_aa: CASSERGAYEQYF
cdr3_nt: TGTGCCAGCAGCGAAAGGGGGGCATACGAGCAGTACTTC

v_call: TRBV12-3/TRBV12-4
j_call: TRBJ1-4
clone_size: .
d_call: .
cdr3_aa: CASSLLGINEKLFF
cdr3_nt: TGTGCCAGCAGTTTGCTAGGGATTAATGAAAAACTGTTTTTT

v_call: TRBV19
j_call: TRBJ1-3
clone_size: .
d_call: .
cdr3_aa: CASSIDGTSGNTIYF
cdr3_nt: TGTGCCAGTAGTATAGACGGGACATCTGGAAACACCATATATTTT

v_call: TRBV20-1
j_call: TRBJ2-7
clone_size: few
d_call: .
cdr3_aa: CSARQILYEQYF
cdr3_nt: TGCAGTGCGAGGCAAATCCTCTACGAGCAGTACTTC

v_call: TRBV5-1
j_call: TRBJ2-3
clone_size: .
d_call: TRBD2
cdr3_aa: CASSPWSGTSGLGNTQYF
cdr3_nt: TGCGCCAGCAGCCCTTGGTCGGGGACTAGCGGATTGGGGAATACGCAGTATTTT

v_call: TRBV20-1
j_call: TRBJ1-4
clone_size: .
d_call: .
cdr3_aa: CSARFGVLGEKLFF
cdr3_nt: TGCAGTGCTAGGTTCGGGGTTTTAGGAGAAAAACTGTTTTTT

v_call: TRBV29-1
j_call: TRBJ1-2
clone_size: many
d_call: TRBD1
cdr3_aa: CSVGVTGGARYGYTF
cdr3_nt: TGCAGCGTTGGGGTGACAGGGGGCGCGCGCTATGGCTACACCTTC

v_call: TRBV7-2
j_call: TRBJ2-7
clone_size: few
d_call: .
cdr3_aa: CASSNDWSSYEQYF
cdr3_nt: TGTGCCAGCAGCAATGACTGGAGCTCCTACGAGCAGTACTTC

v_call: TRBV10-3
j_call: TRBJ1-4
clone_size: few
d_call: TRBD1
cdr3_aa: CAISGQGTNEKLFF
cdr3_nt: TGTGCCATCAGTGGACAGGGAACTAATGAAAAACTGTTTTTT

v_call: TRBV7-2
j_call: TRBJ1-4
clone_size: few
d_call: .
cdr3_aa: CASSLMGTRDEKLFF
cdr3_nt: TGTGCCAGCAGCTTAATGGGGACCCGGGATGAAAAACTGTTTTTT

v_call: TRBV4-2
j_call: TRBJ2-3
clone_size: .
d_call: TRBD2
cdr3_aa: CASSLWLAGVPLRTDTQYF
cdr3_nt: TGTGCCAGCAGCCTGTGGCTAGCGGGAGTTCCCCTACGCACAGATACGCAGTATTTT

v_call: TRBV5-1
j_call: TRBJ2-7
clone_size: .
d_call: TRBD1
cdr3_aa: CASSPNPAGTGGREQYF
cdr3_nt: TGCGCCAGCAGCCCAAACCCTGCCGGGACAGGGGGACGCGAGCAGTACTTC

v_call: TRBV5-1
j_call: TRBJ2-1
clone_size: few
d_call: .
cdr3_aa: CASSLQPGRYNEQFF
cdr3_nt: TGCGCCAGCAGCTTGCAGCCGGGCCGCTACAATGAGCAGTTCTTC

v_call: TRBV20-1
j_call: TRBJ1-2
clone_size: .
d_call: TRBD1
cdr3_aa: CSADGQGAMNYGYTF
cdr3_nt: TGCAGTGCTGATGGACAGGGGGCGATGAACTATGGCTACACCTTC

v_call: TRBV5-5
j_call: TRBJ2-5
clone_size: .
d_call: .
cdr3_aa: CASSYRQDRYQETQYF
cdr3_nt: TGTGCCAGCAGCTACCGACAGGATCGGTACCAAGAGACCCAGTACTTC

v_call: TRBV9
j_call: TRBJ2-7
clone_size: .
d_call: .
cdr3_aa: CASSVGGDATYEQYF
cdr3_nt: TGTGCCAGCAGCGTGGGCGGGGACGCCACCTACGAGCAGTACTTC

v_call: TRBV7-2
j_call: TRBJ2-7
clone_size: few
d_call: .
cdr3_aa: CASSSGGTDPYEQYF
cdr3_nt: TGTGCCAGCAGCTCCGGAGGGACTGATCCCTACGAGCAGTACTTC